This TCR beta chain was identified in a study of T cell changes during pregnancy in multiple sclerosis. The ends were cut back, 1 base at V and 4 bases at J, with 13 bases in the middle. CDR1 is GTSNPN and CDR2 is SVGIG in the germline V gene (reference sequence). The CDR3 covers 14 residues. Assay used: immunoSEQ multiplex PCR; TCRdb lists only in-frame clones, some missing. The sample contains tens of thousands of clones, nearly 95% of which appear only once. The input for sequencing was peripheral blood, taken after pregnancy. The receptor was derived from a female donor with multiple sclerosis, enrolled in a pregnancy study. The chain is built from TRBV30 and TRBJ1-1; D unclear. In DNA form, the CDR3 reads TGTGCCTGGAGTGACCGGGGAGGGAGCACTGAAGCTTTCTTT. Residues: CAWSDRGGSTEAFF.